The 21 T cell receptor beta chains below were found in one sample sequenced in a study of T cells in Graves' hyperthyroidism and ophthalmopathy. TCR beta CDR3 regions were amplified from RNA transcripts. Primed by the HTBI set, a first-round RT-PCR was run on the TCR CDR3. TCRdb re-called the multiplex PCR reads through MiXCR, storing one row per CDR3 protein. The sample has roughly 580,000 distinct CDR3 sequences; around 46% are singletons. Sequenced input: peripheral blood or thyroid tissue (not recorded which). These receptors originate from a woman between 18 and 29 years old with Graves' hyperthyroidism.

The V call is TRBV7-8, the J call TRBJ2-3, with 10 bases aligning to TRBD1. Germline V gene data show CDR1 as SGHVS and CDR2 as FQNEAQ. This CDR3 comprises 14 residues. After removal of 6 bases from V and 5 bases from J, the junction contained 5 bases not matched to a gene. The CDR3 coding sequence is TGTGCCAGCAGTCCCCGGACAGGGGGAGATACGCAGTATTTT. It specifies CASSPRTGGDTQYF.

The chain carries TRBV7-9 and TRBJ1-6; no definite D call. The CDR3 consists of 17 residues. In germline, CDR1 is SEHNR, CDR2 FQNEAQ (reference sequence). Trimming cost V 1 base and J 1 base, with 11 bases left between them. The CDR3 DNA reads TGTGCCAGCAGCTTAGGGCTAGCGGGATCCTATAATTCACCCCTCCACTTT. Amino acids: CASSLGLAGSYNSPLHF.

This rearrangement joins TRBV6-9 to TRBJ1-2, with D perhaps matching TRBD1 (6 bases). The germline V gene has CDR1 MNHGY and CDR2 SVAAGI. Trimming left V 2 bases short and J 4 bases short, with 8 bases between. This CDR3 comprises 13 residues. In DNA, the CDR3 is TGTGCCAGCAGTTATCCAGGGGCCTATGGCTACACCTTC. Its protein is CASSYPGAYGYTF.

This clonotype occurred many times. The chain combines TRBV19 with TRBJ1-1, with no clear D. There are 12 residues in the CDR3. Germline V gene lookup returns CDR1 LNHDA and CDR2 SQIVND (reference sequence). V dropped 10 bases and J dropped 1 base, with 10 bases sitting between them. The CDR3 sequence: CATNAQNTEAFF. The CDR3 DNA reads TGTGCCACAAACGCCCAGAACACTGAAGCTTTCTTT.

The chain carries TRBV7-9 and TRBJ2-2, with 10 bases matching TRBD2. CDR3 length: 15 residues. The V and J ends lost 5 bases and 4 bases, in that order; junction bases with no gene match: 4. Germline lookup yields CDR1 SEHNR and CDR2 FQNEAQ (reference sequence). The CDR3 DNA is TGTGCCAGCAGCACCCTAGCGGGAGCCACCGGGGAGCTGTTTTTT. It codes for CASSTLAGATGELFF.

This clonotype showed up just once. The rearrangement joins TRBV19 to TRBJ2-7; D assignment may be TRBD1 or TRBD2 (5 bases each). The germline gives CDR1 LNHDA, CDR2 SQIVND (reference sequence). V was trimmed by 9 bases and J by 5 bases, leaving 17 bases between them. There are 13 residues in the CDR3. The CDR3 protein is CASSSGRGDEQYF. The DNA of the CDR3 is TGTGCCAGCAGTTCCGGACGAGGGGACGAGCAGTACTTC.

This clonotype was recorded many times. V is TRBV12-3 or TRBV12-4 and J is TRBJ2-7; TRBD1 matches at 8 bases. There are 13 residues in the CDR3. V lost 6 bases to trimming and J lost 2 bases; unmatched junction nucleotides: 3. The CDR3 region has the DNA TGTGCCAGCAGATCGGACAGGGCCTACGAGCAGTACTTC. Residues: CASRSDRAYEQYF.

Comments on this clonotype: A much larger clone lies a single base off, so this may be a read error. This chain joins TRBV6-5 and TRBJ2-7, with D unclear. Germline CDR1 and CDR2: MNHEY and SVGAGI. V was shortened by 4 bases and J by 6 bases, with 7 bases between the two germline ends. The CDR3 consists of 11 residues. This chain's CDR3 is CASSSHSEQYF. Written as DNA, the CDR3 is TGTGCCAGCAGTTCCCACTCCGAGCAGTACTTC.

Turning to this clonotype: At one boundary the junction diverges from the germline segment, which might be a read error. This rearrangement joins TRBV7-2 to TRBJ2-2; TRBD2 might be the D (6 bases). There are 16 residues in the CDR3. Germline V gene data show CDR1 as SGHTA and CDR2 as FQGNSA. For the CDR3, the DNA is TGCGCCAGCAGCCCGGTGGCGGGACCAAACACCGGGGAGCTGTTTTTT. Translation gives CASSPVAGPNTGELFF.

Remarks on this clonotype: At one boundary the junction diverges from the germline segment, which might be a read error. The genes are TRBV20-1 and TRBJ2-5; D is possibly TRBD2 (5 bases). The germline V gene encodes CDR1 DFQATT and CDR2 SNEGSKA (reference sequence). The CDR3 runs to 16 residues. CDR3 in amino acids: CSTRDFGNIAQETQYF. The CDR3 coding sequence is TGCAGTACTAGAGATTTCGGTAACATAGCCCAAGAGACCCAGTACTTC.

The chain combines TRBV2 with TRBJ1-2, with D unclear. Between the trimmed V and J ends, which lost 7 bases and 6 bases, there was a span of 12 bases. The germline V gene has CDR1 SNHLY and CDR2 FYNNEI. The CDR3 contains 12 residues. The CDR3 sequence is CASIRTSDGYTF. In nucleotides, the CDR3 is TGTGCCAGCATCCGGACGAGTGATGGCTACACCTTC.

Note on this clonotype: Germline is not matched at one junction end, which may reflect a read error. The CDR3 spells CAGSSGTSGRGETQYF. CDR3 nucleotide sequence: TGTGCCGGCAGTTCCGGAACTAGCGGGAGAGGAGAGACCCAGTACTTC. The chain carries TRBV2 and TRBJ2-5; 11 bases are a match to TRBD2. CDR3 length: 16 residues. Germline V gene data show CDR1 as SNHLY and CDR2 as FYNNEI.

This chain connects TRBV19 to TRBJ1-1, with a weak D call TRBD1 (6 bases). This CDR3 is 14 amino acids long. V lost 6 bases and J 4 bases, leaving 15 bases between the germline ends. Germline V lookup: CDR1 LNHDA, CDR2 SQIVND (reference sequence). Here the CDR3 reads CASSITGLGTEAFF. In DNA form, the CDR3 reads TGTGCCAGTAGCATCACAGGGCTGGGCACTGAAGCTTTCTTT. Full variable domain (remainder filled in from reference TRBV19 and TRBJ1-1): DGGITQSPKYLFRKEGQNVTLSCEQNLNHDAMYWYRQDPGQGLRLIYYSQIVNDFQKGDIAEGYSVSREKKESFPLTVTSAQKNPTAFYLCASSITGLGTEAFFGQGTRLTVV.

Details on this clonotype: Given a much more abundant clone one base away, this may be a read error. This chain uses TRBV29-1 with TRBJ1-1; tentative D call: TRBD1 (6 bases). The CDR3 sequence is 13 residues long. Germline V CDR1 and CDR2: SQVTM, ANQGSEA. In nucleotides, the CDR3 is TGCAGCACCTACAGGGACCTGAAAACTGAAGCTTTCTTT. Protein product: CSTYRDLKTEAFF.

This clonotype was observed at least ten times. The chain employs TRBV7-7 and TRBJ1-3; D possibly corresponds to TRBD1 (5 bases). Germline V gene sequence: CDR1 SSHAT, CDR2 FNYEAQ (reference sequence). Trimming left V 5 bases short and J 11 bases short, with 16 bases between. This CDR3 contains 13 residues. The CDR3 spells CASSLTAGTAIYF. Written as DNA, the CDR3 is TGTGCCAGCAGCCTGACAGCCGGAACCGCCATATATTTT.

CDR3 in DNA: TGCGCCAGCAGCTTGGCCAGGGGGGCGGGCGAGCAGTACTTC. It specifies CASSLARGAGEQYF. The chain uses TRBV5-1 and TRBJ2-7; perhaps TRBD1 as D (7 bases). Germline V lookup: CDR1 SGHRS, CDR2 YFSETQ. This CDR3 has 14 amino acids. V lost 0 bases and J 6 bases, leaving 13 bases between the germline ends.

The chain uses TRBV7-2 and TRBJ1-5; the D gene is possibly TRBD1 (6 bases). Germline values: CDR1 SGHTA, CDR2 FQGNSA. V gave up 6 bases and J gave up 3 bases, with 15 bases separating them. CDR3 length: 15 residues. CDR3 nucleotides: TGTGCCAGCAGTGAGCAGACAGGTTACAATCAGCCCCAGCATTTT. Translated, it gives CASSEQTGYNQPQHF.

This clonotype was observed a few times. The junction and the germline gene differ at one end; a read error may be behind it. The V call is TRBV10-3, the J call TRBJ2-7; D is possibly TRBD1 (5 bases). Germline assignment: CDR1 ENHRY and CDR2 SYGVKD. The CDR3 sequence is 14 residues long. This CDR3 reads CASSDQGTSYEQYF. The CDR3 DNA sequence: TGTGCCAGCAGTGATCAGGGAACCTCCTACGAGCAGTACTTC.

Concerning this clonotype: Given a much more abundant clone one base away, this may be a read error. This chain joins TRBV24-1 and TRBJ1-3; a weak D match, TRBD1 (6 bases). From germline, CDR1 is KGHDR and CDR2 SFDVKD. The CDR3 length is 14 residues. As DNA, the CDR3 is TGTGTCACCAGTACAGGGCCAGCTGGAAACACCATATATTTT. Its translation: CVTSTGPAGNTIYF.

In nucleotides, the CDR3 is TGTGCCACAGGGGGGGGTTATAGCAATCAGCCCCAGCATTTT. Residues: CATGGGYSNQPQHF. The chain recombines TRBV24-1 with TRBJ1-5; TRBD1 might be the D (6 bases). V was trimmed by 10 bases and J by 0 bases, leaving 12 bases between them. CDR1 is KGHDR, CDR2 SFDVKD, per germline. The CDR3 is 14 amino acids.

This clonotype was observed a few times. This rearrangement joins TRBV4-1 to TRBJ1-2; no clear D gene. V was pared by 3 bases and J by 1 base, with 9 bases between. Looked up from germline, CDR1 is MGHRA and CDR2 is YSYEKL. This CDR3 region has 14 residues. CDR3 sequence reads: CASSHFDGNYGYTF. The CDR3 region has the DNA TGCGCCAGCAGCCACTTCGACGGTAACTATGGCTACACCTTC.